What follows are 17 T cell receptor beta chains derived from one specimen sequenced in a study of blood T cell repertoires in COVID-19. Produced via immunoSEQ multiplex PCR; TCRdb's table is partial and in-frame only. Among roughly 130,000 clones listed, more than 70% were seen once. The specimen was peripheral blood. These receptors were taken from a woman in her twenties or thirties who had recovered from COVID-19.

The chain carries TRBV5-1 and TRBJ1-1, with TRBD1 identical over 7 bases. The junction had 12 bases not matched to a gene; V was cut back by 5 bases and J by 2 bases. In germline, CDR1 is SGHRS, CDR2 YFSETQ. This CDR3 has 16 residues. This CDR3 reads CASRQITGTDNTEAFF. DNA for the CDR3: TGCGCCAGCAGACAAATCACCGGGACAGATAACACTGAAGCTTTCTTT.

J is TRBJ2-3 and V is TRBV9; D is possibly TRBD1 (8 bases). This CDR3 spans 17 amino acids. The V gene lost 4 bases and the J gene lost 4 bases, with 22 bases spanning the gap. Germline V gene sequence: CDR1 SGDLS, CDR2 YYNGEE. The CDR3 protein is CASSSTGGAGVADTQYF. As DNA, the CDR3 is TGTGCCAGCAGCTCCACAGGGGGGGCGGGAGTGGCAGATACGCAGTATTTT.

V is TRBV19 and J is TRBJ1-5, with 8 bases identical to TRBD1. Germline CDR1 and CDR2: LNHDA and SQIVND (reference sequence). The CDR3 has 16 residues. V trimming: 7 bases; J trimming: 0 bases; junction bases outside the gene matches: 8. Here the CDR3 reads CASTRRGQDSNQPQHF. CDR3 nucleotide sequence: TGTGCCAGTACACGGAGGGGACAGGATAGCAATCAGCCCCAGCATTTT.

The genes are TRBV5-1 and TRBJ2-3, with TRBD2 matching 7 bases. CDR1 and CDR2 (germline): SGHRS, YFSETQ. This CDR3 has 15 residues. After removal of 3 bases from V and 5 bases from J, the junction contained 9 bases not matched to a gene. The CDR3 DNA reads TGCGCCAGCAGCTACGATCGAGGCGGGAGAGATACGCAGTATTTT. It translates to CASSYDRGGRDTQYF.

The rearrangement links TRBV7-3 to TRBJ1-5, with D possibly TRBD1 on 5 matching bases. The CDR3 runs to 17 residues. The germline V gene encodes CDR1 SGHTA and CDR2 FQGTGA. With 6 bases removed from V and 1 base from J, the gap between germline ends came to 19 bases. This chain's CDR3 is CASRRKKGKKSNQPQHF. The CDR3 region has the DNA TGTGCCAGCAGGAGAAAGAAGGGGAAGAAGAGCAATCAGCCCCAGCATTTT.

The chain combines TRBV28 with TRBJ1-4, with TRBD1 as a possible D gene (6 bases). CDR3 length equals 16 residues. Germline V gene data show CDR1 as MDHEN and CDR2 as SYDVKM. V lost 6 bases to trimming and J lost 5 bases, with 19 bases between them. CDR3 sequence: CASRSYQGRVNEKLFF. The CDR3 nucleotides read TGTGCCAGCAGGTCATACCAGGGGCGAGTGAATGAAAAACTGTTTTTT.

V and J are TRBV5-8 and TRBJ2-3; TRBD2 matches at 7 bases. The V segment lost 9 bases and the J segment 3 bases; nucleotides outside the gene matches: 13. CDR1 is SGHTS and CDR2 is YDEGEE in the germline V gene. The CDR3 totals 15 residues. CDR3 amino acids: CATSWGGSKTDTQYF. For the CDR3, the DNA is TGTGCCACCAGTTGGGGAGGGTCAAAAACAGATACGCAGTATTTT.

The chain carries TRBV7-3 and TRBJ1-1; 8 bases map to TRBD1. Germline trimming cut 1 base from V and 7 bases from J; bases unmatched to any gene: 8. Germline loops: CDR1 SGHTA, CDR2 FQGTGA. The CDR3 contains 15 residues. CDR3 in DNA: TGTGCCAGCAGCTTAAGCGGACAGGGCGTAAGTGAAGCTTTCTTT. Its translation: CASSLSGQGVSEAFF.

The table lists this clone with a few counts. The chain has TRBV18 and TRBJ2-7; the match to TRBD2 covers 13 bases. Losses at the gene ends were 0 bases for V and 7 bases for J; bases not matched to a gene: 9. Germline CDR1 KGHSH, CDR2 LQKENI. The CDR3 consists of 17 residues. CDR3 amino acids: CASSPPTSGRGTGEQYF. DNA for the CDR3: TGTGCCAGCTCACCACCAACTAGCGGGAGGGGTACGGGGGAGCAGTACTTC.

The rearrangement links TRBV5-1 to TRBJ2-7; TRBD1 aligns across 8 bases. V gave up 1 base and J gave up 6 bases; unmatched junction bases: 9. Germline CDR1 and CDR2: SGHRS and YFSETQ. The CDR3 contains 15 residues. CDR3 sequence reads: CASSLISQGEREQYF. CDR3 coding DNA: TGCGCCAGCAGCTTGATTTCACAGGGGGAACGCGAGCAGTACTTC.

The chain carries TRBV4-1 and TRBJ2-5, with D maybe TRBD2 (7 bases). The CDR3 sequence is 15 residues long. The V end lost 4 bases, the J end lost 5 bases, and 17 bases lay between the germline ends. Germline values: CDR1 MGHRA, CDR2 YSYEKL. CDR3 sequence: CASSPEGGGRETQYF. Here the CDR3 DNA reads TGCGCCAGCAGCCCCGAAGGGGGAGGGCGGGAGACCCAGTACTTC.

This clone has a handful of counts. This chain joins TRBV19 and TRBJ2-1, with D possibly being TRBD2 (5 bases). CDR3 length: 16 amino acids. Germline V CDR1 and CDR2: LNHDA, SQIVND (reference sequence). Trimming stripped 4 bases from V and 4 bases from J, with 17 bases between. CDR3 in amino acids: CASSRRGSNEYNEQFF. The CDR3 nucleotides read TGTGCCAGTAGTAGAAGAGGGAGTAATGAATACAATGAGCAGTTCTTC.

V and J are TRBV5-1 and TRBJ2-3; 9 bases fit TRBD1. Unmatched junction bases numbered 5, after V lost 0 bases and J lost 3 bases. CDR1 and CDR2 (germline): SGHRS, YFSETQ. This CDR3 has 16 residues. The CDR3 DNA reads as TGCGCCAGCAGCTTGGGGCCGGGACAGGGAACAGATACGCAGTATTTT. Its translation: CASSLGPGQGTDTQYF.

The gene calls are TRBV12-3 or TRBV12-4 and TRBJ1-2; D call uncertain. V lost 5 bases and J 9 bases, leaving 10 bases between the germline ends. The CDR3 length is 11 residues. The CDR3 loop is CASSRALSYTF. Written as DNA, the CDR3 is TGTGCCAGCAGTCGAGCCTTGAGCTACACCTTC.

This clone was recorded once. This chain links TRBV6-2 or TRBV6-3 with TRBJ2-7; tentatively, D is TRBD2 (5 bases). V was trimmed by 6 bases and J by 3 bases, leaving 12 bases between them. The CDR3 length is 13 residues. CDR1 is MNHEY, CDR2 SVGEGT, per germline. The CDR3 spells CASSVRENYEQYF. The CDR3 DNA reads TGTGCCAGCAGCGTCCGGGAAAACTACGAGCAGTACTTC.

This clone was seen only a few times. The genes are TRBV7-6 and TRBJ2-2, with TRBD2 matching 10 bases. J lost 7 bases, V lost 5 bases, and 13 bases had no gene match. This CDR3 spans 17 amino acids. Germline V lookup: CDR1 SGHVS, CDR2 FNYEAQ. The CDR3 coding sequence is TGTGCCAGCAGCCCAGGCCCGGGACTAGCGATGGGCGGGGAGCTGTTTTTT. It translates to CASSPGPGLAMGGELFF.

Comments on this clone: Other DNA sequences in this sample translate to the same CDR3. The V call is TRBV6-1, the J call TRBJ2-5; 10 bases map to TRBD2. The CDR3 length is 15 residues. Germline assignment: CDR1 MNHNS and CDR2 SASEGT. V trimming: 3 bases; J trimming: 0 bases; junction bases outside the gene matches: 1. CDR3 protein: CASSELAGDQETQYF. As DNA, the CDR3 is TGTGCCAGCAGTGAGCTAGCGGGAGACCAAGAGACCCAGTACTTC.